Below are 14 T cell receptor beta chains sequenced from a single sample in a study of blood T cell repertoires in COVID-19 (dated by TCRdb to about 2020). The library relied on the immunoSEQ multiplex PCR assay. This immuneACCESS table, as held by TCRdb, lists in-frame sequences with V and J called but not all clones. Of the missing ones, under half trace to an unresolved V gene in checked studies; the others have no known cause. Within this sample are hundreds of thousands of clones, with approximately 86% of them counted one time only. The top ten constitute approximately 4.8% of the sample. The source material was PBMCs or T cells enriched from blood (not recorded which). Receptor source: a woman aged 25 to 39 who had been exposed to COVID-19.

The V and J genes are TRBV27 and TRBJ2-2; 8 bases are a match to TRBD2. CDR1 is MNHEY, CDR2 SMNVEV, per germline (reference sequence). V lost 1 base and J lost 4; bases outside the gene matches: 5. The length of the CDR3 is 16 residues. The CDR3 loop reads CASSLYSGVLTGELFF. CDR3 DNA sequence: TGTGCCAGCAGTTTATATAGCGGGGTCCTCACCGGGGAGCTGTTTTTT.

This rearrangement joins TRBV19 to TRBJ1-4; 11 bases align to TRBD1. This CDR3 spans 15 amino acids. Germline trimming cut 6 bases from V and 6 bases from J; bases unmatched to any gene: 6. The germline V gene encodes CDR1 LNHDA and CDR2 SQIVND (reference sequence). CDR3 loop: CASSLPGQGDEKLFF. CDR3 DNA sequence: TGTGCCAGTAGCCTTCCGGGACAGGGGGATGAAAAACTGTTTTTT. The variable domain in full, completed from reference TRBV19 and TRBJ1-4, reads DGGITQSPKYLFRKEGQNVTLSCEQNLNHDAMYWYRQDPGQGLRLIYYSQIVNDFQKGDIAEGYSVSREKKESFPLTVTSAQKNPTAFYLCASSLPGQGDEKLFFGSGTQLSVL.

The chain links TRBV19 to TRBJ2-2, with TRBD2 matching over 9 bases. Unmatched junction bases numbered 2, after V lost 5 bases and J lost 1 base. Germline V gene sequence: CDR1 LNHDA, CDR2 SQIVND (reference sequence). The CDR3 consists of 15 residues. In DNA form, the CDR3 reads TGTGCCAGTAGTCCAGCGGGGGGGAACACCGGGGAGCTGTTTTTT. Translating gives CASSPAGGNTGELFF.

This clone has a single count. This chain connects TRBV30 to TRBJ1-1; tentative D call: TRBD1 (5 bases). Germline V gene sequence: CDR1 GTSNPN, CDR2 SVGIG (reference sequence). The CDR3 has 15 amino acids. The ends were cut back, 2 bases at V and 1 base at J, with 14 bases in the middle. CDR3 DNA sequence: TGTGCCTGGAGTCGCCTAGGGGCCGCGAACACTGAAGCTTTCTTT. It encodes CAWSRLGAANTEAFF.

This clone was counted a single time. The chain joins TRBV28 to TRBJ1-4; tentative D call: TRBD1 (6 bases). Trimming pared 4 bases from V and 6 bases from J, leaving 12 bases between. The CDR3 is made up of 14 amino acids. Germline V gene lookup returns CDR1 MDHEN and CDR2 SYDVKM. The CDR3 spells CASSSSKGDEKLFF. DNA for the CDR3: TGTGCCAGCAGTTCGAGTAAGGGGGATGAAAAACTGTTTTTT.

This chain's CDR3 is CASSPNRGGTGELFF. Here the CDR3 DNA reads TGTGCCAGTAGCCCCAACAGGGGGGGTACCGGGGAGCTGTTTTTT. The V gene is TRBV19, the J gene TRBJ2-2, with D maybe TRBD1 (8 bases). From germline, CDR1 is LNHDA and CDR2 SQIVND (reference sequence). The CDR3 is made up of 15 amino acids. V shed 6 bases and J shed 5 bases, with 16 bases lying between them.

The chain links TRBV4-2 to TRBJ2-1, with TRBD2 matching 8 bases. V shed 8 bases and J 9 bases; nucleotides not matched to a gene: 12. This CDR3 region has 14 residues. CDR1 is LGHNA and CDR2 is YNFKEQ in the germline V gene. CDR3 sequence reads: CASAFPGGQVEQFF. CDR3 nucleotide sequence: TGTGCCAGCGCATTCCCGGGGGGGCAGGTTGAGCAGTTCTTC.

This clone was seen just once. This chain uses TRBV6-5 with TRBJ2-7, with TRBD2 as a possible D gene (5 bases). The CDR3 length is 14 residues. V was pared by 6 bases and J by 2 bases, with 14 bases between. Germline assignment: CDR1 MNHEY and CDR2 SVGAGI. CDR3 sequence reads: CASRNSMRAYEQYF. The DNA of the CDR3 is TGTGCCAGCAGAAACAGTATGAGGGCCTACGAGCAGTACTTC.

The rearrangement joins TRBV27 to TRBJ1-5; a weak D match, TRBD1 (5 bases). CDR1 is MNHEY, CDR2 SMNVEV, per germline (reference sequence). Trimming shortened V by 0 bases and J by 2 bases, and 11 bases separated the two germline ends. There are 16 residues in the CDR3. The CDR3 coding sequence is TGTGCCAGCAGTTTATCTATGGGGGGAGGCAATCAGCCCCAGCATTTT. It codes for CASSLSMGGGNQPQHF.

The chain employs TRBV9 and TRBJ2-2; 8 bases match TRBD1. The V segment lost 3 bases and the J segment 4 bases; nucleotides outside the gene matches: 8. CDR3 length: 16 residues. Germline assignment: CDR1 SGDLS and CDR2 YYNGEE. The CDR3 region has the DNA TGTGCCAGCAGCGGGGCCGGACAGGGTGGCACCGGGGAGCTGTTTTTT. Translating it yields CASSGAGQGGTGELFF.

This chain uses TRBV10-3 with TRBJ2-1; D not certain. The V and J ends lost 0 bases and 6 bases respectively, with 12 bases between them. Germline V gene sequence: CDR1 ENHRY, CDR2 SYGVKD. This CDR3 contains 15 residues. In nucleotides, the CDR3 is TGTGCCATCAGTGAGTCGAGCATCGAGGCCAATGAGCAGTTCTTC. Translated, it gives CAISESSIEANEQFF.

The chain recombines TRBV4-1 with TRBJ1-1, with TRBD1 as a possible D gene (6 bases). The germline CDR1 and CDR2 sequences are MGHRA and YSYEKL. CDR3 length: 16 amino acids. The ends were cut back, 0 bases at V and 4 bases at J, with 15 bases in the middle. This chain's CDR3 is CASSQEEGGSSTEAFF. The CDR3 nucleotides read TGCGCCAGCAGCCAAGAGGAAGGGGGATCGAGCACTGAAGCTTTCTTT.

This rearrangement joins TRBV6-5 to TRBJ2-6; TRBD1 aligns across 7 bases. Trimming at V came to 6 bases and at J to 1 base, leaving 0 bases not matched to a gene. Germline V lookup: CDR1 MNHEY, CDR2 SVGAGI. The CDR3 has 14 amino acids. CDR3 sequence (DNA): TGTGCCAGCAGGACAGGGTCTGGGGCCAACGTCCTGACTTTC. This encodes CASRTGSGANVLTF.

This clone was counted once. The chain has TRBV5-1 and TRBJ1-2; the match to TRBD1 covers 7 bases. The CDR3 sequence is 13 residues long. The ends lost 4 bases at V and 2 bases at J; junction bases unmatched: 2. CDR1 SGHRS and CDR2 YFSETQ come from the germline V gene. The CDR3 coding sequence is TGCGCCAGCAGCGACAGGGCGAACTATGGCTACACCTTC. Translating gives CASSDRANYGYTF.